The next 32 T cell receptor beta chains were all read from a single sample in a study of early T cells in non-severe SARS-CoV-2 infection. MiXCR, applied by TCRdb to the 5' RACE reads, yields one record per CDR3 protein. The sample contains 75,000 or so distinct CDR3 sequences, around 14% of which appear only once. The specimen sequenced was whole blood. These receptors were taken from an adult who was a healthcare worker with PCR-confirmed SARS-CoV-2 infection or an uninfected control (not recorded which).

This clonotype was found many times. The chain joins TRBV20-1 to TRBJ1-1; 9 bases align to TRBD1. Germline CDR1 reads DFQATT; CDR2 reads SNEGSKA (reference sequence). This CDR3 contains 12 residues. The CDR3 sequence is CSARQGDTEAFF. The CDR3 DNA reads as TGCAGCGCTCGACAGGGGGACACTGAAGCTTTCTTT.

The genes are TRBV6-5 and TRBJ2-2, with a possible D match to TRBD1 (6 bases). Germline CDR1 is MNHEY and CDR2 is SVGAGI. Trimming stripped 6 bases from V and 4 bases from J, with 18 bases between. The CDR3 is made up of 16 amino acids. The CDR3 reads CASSRYRESFTGELFF. Here the CDR3 DNA reads TGTGCCAGCAGCCGGTACAGGGAGTCTTTCACCGGGGAGCTGTTTTTT.

This clonotype was detected ten times or more. The chain carries TRBV12-3 or TRBV12-4 and TRBJ2-5, with 8 positions matching TRBD2. V lost 7 bases and J lost 6; bases outside the gene matches: 10. This CDR3 comprises 14 residues. The CDR3 DNA is TGTGCCAGCACTTCCGGACTAGCCAAAAAGACCCAGTACTTC. Protein sequence: CASTSGLAKKTQYF.

This chain joins TRBV7-6 and TRBJ2-2; D is unclear. This CDR3 is built from 14 residues. V was pared by 6 bases and J by 1 base, with 9 bases between. Germline-derived CDR1 and CDR2 are SGHVS and FNYEAQ. For the CDR3, the DNA is TGTGCCAGCAGACCTACTATGAACACCGGGGAGCTGTTTTTT. Protein product: CASRPTMNTGELFF.

This clonotype was recorded a few times. The chain has TRBV28 and TRBJ1-2; D not certain. The CDR3 has 16 amino acids. V was cut by 3 bases and J by 4 bases, with 18 bases left in between. Germline V gives CDR1 MDHEN, CDR2 SYDVKM. CDR3 sequence: CASSFGSAVSTYGYTF. The CDR3 DNA is TGTGCCAGCAGTTTTGGGTCGGCAGTGAGCACCTATGGCTACACCTTC.

This clonotype turned up a few times. This chain links TRBV28 with TRBJ1-6; a possible D gene is TRBD1 (6 bases). The CDR3 length is 14 residues. The ends were cut back, 6 bases at V and 5 bases at J, with 11 bases in the middle. CDR1 is MDHEN and CDR2 is SYDVKM in the germline V gene. The CDR3 spells CASSSGGNNSPLHF. CDR3 DNA: TGTGCCAGCAGCTCGGGGGGCAATAATTCACCCCTCCACTTT.

The CDR3, as DNA: TGTGCCAGCAGTCAAGGGCGCTATGGCTACACCTTC. It is translated as CASSQGRYGYTF. The chain recombines TRBV12-3 or TRBV12-4 with TRBJ1-2; no firm D call. V lost 5 bases and J 4 bases, leaving 8 bases between the germline ends. The CDR3 is 12 amino acids.

This clonotype was counted between two and nine times. The rearrangement joins TRBV28 to TRBJ1-1; tentatively, D is TRBD1 (5 bases). Deletions cut 4 bases from V and 6 bases from J, with 15 bases between. Germline values: CDR1 MDHEN, CDR2 SYDVKM. The CDR3 covers 14 residues. Written as DNA, the CDR3 is TGTGCCAGCAGTTATGGACAAAAGCTCCCTGAAGCTTTCTTT. It is translated as CASSYGQKLPEAFF. The full variable domain, completed using reference TRBV28 and TRBJ1-1, is DVKVTQSSRYLVKRTGEKVFLECVQDMDHENMFWYRQDPGLGLRLIYFSYDVKMKEKGDIPEGYSVSREKKERFSLILESASTNQTSMYLCASSYGQKLPEAFFGQGTRLTVV.

This clonotype was detected only a few times. The genes are TRBV12-3 or TRBV12-4 and TRBJ2-6; the D is unclear. The CDR3 contains 15 residues. V lost 5 bases to trimming and J lost 2 bases, with 10 bases between them. CDR3 bases: TGTGCCAGCAGTACAATCCCGACTGGGGCCAACGTCCTGACTTTC. This gives the protein CASSTIPTGANVLTF.

Judged by abundance, this clonotype is medium-sized (0.01 to 0.1%). The V gene is TRBV29-1, the J gene TRBJ2-7; possibly TRBD2 for D (6 bases). V was trimmed by 4 bases and J by 3 bases, leaving 10 bases between them. CDR1 SQVTM and CDR2 ANQGSEA come from the germline V gene. This CDR3 contains 12 residues. The CDR3 coding sequence is TGCAGCGTTGCCCGGGACTTCTACGAGCAGTACTTC. Amino acids: CSVARDFYEQYF.

This sequence joins TRBV6-2 or TRBV6-3 and TRBJ1-1, with D perhaps TRBD1 (6 bases). V lost 5 bases, J lost 5 bases, and 18 bases lay in between. CDR1 is MNHEY and CDR2 is SVGEGT in the germline V gene. CDR3 length equals 15 residues. The CDR3 here is CASSTDSTGRTEAFF. For the CDR3, the DNA is TGTGCCAGCAGTACCGACTCAACAGGGAGAACTGAAGCTTTCTTT.

The chain couples TRBV11-2 to TRBJ2-1; D gene unclear. Germline CDR1 SGHAT, CDR2 FQNNGV. V lost 5 bases and J lost 6, with 14 bases in between. CDR3 length: 14 amino acids. The CDR3: CASSPGPTGNEQFF. The CDR3, as DNA: TGTGCCAGCAGCCCCGGACCGACCGGCAATGAGCAGTTCTTC.

This clonotype was seen more than once but under ten times. The rearrangement joins TRBV11-2 to TRBJ2-5, with D possibly TRBD2 on 6 matching bases. Germline V gene data show CDR1 as SGHAT and CDR2 as FQNNGV. V lost 5 bases and J lost 5, with 18 bases in between. The CDR3 totals 15 residues. The CDR3 is CASSGRGRGTETQYF. The DNA for the CDR3 is TGTGCCAGCAGCGGGCGGGGTCGAGGGACGGAGACCCAGTACTTC.

This clonotype has only a few counts. The chain couples TRBV18 to TRBJ2-7; 7 nucleotides agree with TRBD1. The CDR3 is 16 residues long. Germline CDR1 is KGHSH and CDR2 is LQKENI. V trimming: 4 bases; J trimming: 1 base; junction bases outside the gene matches: 10. The CDR3 loop reads CASSRLTPGQSYEQYF. For the CDR3, the DNA is TGTGCCAGCTCACGCCTGACTCCGGGACAGTCCTACGAGCAGTACTTC.

The table lists this clonotype with a few counts. The chain recombines TRBV12-3 or TRBV12-4 with TRBJ1-6; D not certain. CDR3 length: 13 residues. V was pared by 5 bases and J by 7 bases, with 9 bases between. DNA for the CDR3: TGTGCCAGCAGTCCCACAAGAAATTCACCCCTCCACTTT. Amino acids: CASSPTRNSPLHF.

The sample holds a few counts of this clonotype. The gene calls are TRBV6-1 and TRBJ2-2, with a weak D call TRBD1 (6 bases). The length of the CDR3 is 14 residues. CDR1 MNHNS and CDR2 SASEGT come from the germline V gene. V was cut by 10 bases and J by 5 bases, with 17 bases left in between. The CDR3 is CATGAEVWTGELFF. CDR3 bases: TGTGCCACAGGGGCAGAGGTTTGGACCGGGGAGCTGTTTTTT.

This clonotype was seen a few times. The chain has TRBV5-5 and TRBJ2-1; a weak D match, TRBD1 (6 bases). The CDR3 sequence is 16 residues long. V gave up 3 bases and J gave up 8 bases, with 21 bases separating them. Looked up from germline, CDR1 is SGHKS and CDR2 is YYEKEE (reference sequence). The CDR3 loop reads CASSYPGERGSDEQFF. In DNA form, the CDR3 reads TGTGCCAGCAGCTACCCAGGGGAGAGAGGGTCGGATGAGCAGTTCTTC.

V gene TRBV4-3 combines with J gene TRBJ1-3; D gene ambiguous. Trimming took off 1 base at V and 4 bases at J, with 11 bases between the two ends. Germline V gene sequence: CDR1 LGHNA, CDR2 YSLEER. The CDR3 spans 15 residues. The CDR3 DNA sequence: TGCGCCAGCAGCCAAGGGAGGGAGGGAGGAAACACCATATATTTT. Translation gives CASSQGREGGNTIYF.

This chain links TRBV11-2 with TRBJ2-1; D is possibly TRBD1 or TRBD2 (5 bases each). The CDR3 spans 12 residues. Germline CDR1 SGHAT, CDR2 FQNNGV. Trimming pared 5 bases from V and 10 bases from J, leaving 12 bases between. The CDR3 region has the DNA TGTGCCAGCAGCGTCGGGACGCCGGAGCAGTTCTTC. Residues: CASSVGTPEQFF.

This chain joins TRBV7-7 and TRBJ2-3; 7 bases align to TRBD2. Trimming removed 1 base from V and 0 bases from J; junction bases left unmatched: 4. CDR1 SSHAT and CDR2 FNYEAQ come from the germline V gene (reference sequence). This CDR3 has 16 amino acids. The chain's CDR3 is CASSLGQRGSTDTQYF. As DNA, the CDR3 is TGTGCCAGCAGCTTAGGTCAGCGGGGAAGCACAGATACGCAGTATTTT.

The V gene is TRBV28, the J gene TRBJ1-5; the match to TRBD1 covers 7 bases. V dropped 3 bases and J dropped 6; count of bases not matched to a gene: 8. Germline lookup yields CDR1 MDHEN and CDR2 SYDVKM. The CDR3 is 15 amino acids. The CDR3 here is CASSFLKGAIQPQHF. Here the CDR3 DNA reads TGTGCCAGCAGTTTTTTGAAGGGGGCTATTCAGCCCCAGCATTTT.

This clonotype was detected ten times or more. The chain combines TRBV3-1 with TRBJ1-5; TRBD1 might be the D (5 bases). This CDR3 has 15 residues. Germline CDR1 LGHDT, CDR2 YNNKEL (reference sequence). Trimming cost V 0 bases and J 6 bases, with 12 bases left between them. CDR3 sequence reads: CASSQDPFRGQPQHF. Written as DNA, the CDR3 is TGTGCCAGCAGCCAAGATCCCTTTAGGGGTCAGCCCCAGCATTTT.

The V gene is TRBV6-2 or TRBV6-3, the J gene TRBJ1-1, with D perhaps matching TRBD1 (6 bases). This CDR3 contains 14 residues. V lost 6 bases to trimming and J lost 1 base, with 12 bases between them. The germline V gene has CDR1 MNHEY and CDR2 SVGEGT. CDR3 sequence: CASRPGHQNTEAFF. The CDR3 coding sequence is TGTGCCAGCAGGCCGGGACACCAGAACACTGAAGCTTTCTTT.

This clonotype was seen a few times. The chain employs TRBV7-9 and TRBJ2-1, with D possibly matching TRBD2 (5 bases). Germline CDR1 and CDR2: SEHNR and FQNEAQ (reference sequence). V lost 4 bases and J 0 bases, leaving 7 bases between the germline ends. The CDR3 loop spans 14 amino acids. The CDR3 loop is CASSSRDSYNEQFF. Written as DNA, the CDR3 is TGTGCCAGCAGCTCTCGGGACTCCTACAATGAGCAGTTCTTC.

This clonotype was picked up a small number of times. The chain recombines TRBV12-3 or TRBV12-4 with TRBJ1-1; a weak D match, TRBD1 (5 bases). CDR3 length equals 11 residues. V lost 6 bases, J lost 8 bases, and 10 bases lay in between. In DNA, the CDR3 is TGTGCCAGCAGCGTCCGACAGGAAGCTTTCTTT. It codes for CASSVRQEAFF.

The CDR3 nucleotides are TGCAGCGTCGTCGGACAGCCCAACTCCTACAATGAGCAGTTCTTC. Translation: CSVVGQPNSYNEQFF. The chain employs TRBV29-1 and TRBJ2-1; a possible D gene is TRBD1 (6 bases). Germline V gene sequence: CDR1 SQVTM, CDR2 ANQGSEA. Trimming left V 6 bases short and J 0 bases short, with 15 bases between. CDR3 length: 15 amino acids.

J is TRBJ1-2 and V is TRBV27, with 7 bases identical to TRBD1. V dropped 8 bases and J dropped 9; count of bases not matched to a gene: 12. Looked up from germline, CDR1 is MNHEY and CDR2 is SMNVEV (reference sequence). The CDR3 spans 13 residues. CDR3 residues: CASSAQIQGSYTF. DNA for the CDR3: TGTGCCAGCTCGGCGCAAATACAGGGGAGCTACACCTTC.

This clonotype has more than one count but fewer than ten. V and J are TRBV7-2 and TRBJ2-7, with TRBD1 matching over 9 bases. The CDR3 sequence is 15 residues long. V gave up 1 base and J gave up 4 bases; unmatched junction bases: 5. Germline CDR1 SGHTA, CDR2 FQGNSA. The CDR3 loop is CASSLGGQGRYEQYF. CDR3 coding DNA: TGTGCCAGCAGCTTAGGAGGACAGGGGAGGTACGAGCAGTACTTC. Full variable domain (outside the CDR3, taken from reference TRBV7-2 and TRBJ2-7): GAGVSQSPSNKVTEKGKDVELRCDPISGHTALYWYRQSLGQGLEFLIYFQGNSAPDKSGLPSDRFSAERTGGSVSTLTIQRTQQEDSAVYLCASSLGGQGRYEQYFGPGTRLTVT.

The CDR3, as DNA: TGTGCCAGCAGGGGGACGGCTATATGGGACTACACCTTC. Translation gives CASRGTAIWDYTF. This rearrangement joins TRBV6-2 or TRBV6-3 to TRBJ1-2; a weak D match, TRBD1 (5 bases). Germline CDR1 is MNHEY and CDR2 is SVGEGT. The CDR3 spans 13 residues. V lost 6 bases and J lost 10, with 18 bases in between.

This clonotype was detected ten times or more. This chain links TRBV6-2 or TRBV6-3 with TRBJ1-2; 8 bases agree with TRBD1. Losses at the gene ends were 7 bases for V and 4 bases for J; bases not matched to a gene: 8. The CDR3 loop spans 14 amino acids. Germline values: CDR1 MNHEY, CDR2 SVGEGT. The CDR3 here is CASIHGTGLYGYTF. The CDR3 DNA reads as TGTGCCAGCATCCACGGGACAGGCCTCTATGGCTACACCTTC.

V usage is TRBV6-1 and J usage is TRBJ1-1; no clear D gene. Trimming left V 3 bases short and J 1 base short, with 12 bases between. Germline CDR1 and CDR2: MNHNS and SASEGT. The CDR3 consists of 15 residues. The CDR3 here is CASSDRAAKNTEAFF. DNA for the CDR3: TGTGCCAGCAGTGATCGGGCAGCTAAGAACACTGAAGCTTTCTTT.

The rearrangement links TRBV5-4 to TRBJ2-7; 9 bases map to TRBD1. The CDR3 contains 15 residues. Germline V gene data show CDR1 as SGHNT and CDR2 as YYREEE (reference sequence). Trimming at V came to 2 bases and at J to 3 bases, leaving 6 bases not matched to a gene. CDR3 residues: CASSFGGQGLYEQYF. As DNA, the CDR3 is TGTGCCAGCAGCTTTGGGGGACAGGGCCTCTACGAGCAGTACTTC.